Included here is one T cell receptor beta chain sequence, with context. Its specificity is unknown. The CDR3 is 19 residues long. Germline lookup yields CDR1 KGHSH and CDR2 LQKENI. After removal of 5 bases from V and 2 bases from J, the junction contained 13 bases not matched to a gene. PCR employed 60 Vbeta and 13 Jbeta primers. Profiled with immunoSEQ multiplex PCR; TCRdb holds only in-frame clones, not every one. This table has roughly 150,000 clones, about 80% appearing once. The sample originates from a study of cytomegalovirus exposure and HLA in healthy donors. Notes on the study in general: A few CMV-associated chains were confirmed in vitro to be specific for CMV antigens. According to reports, the classifier identified cytomegalovirus status with high specificity and sensitivity. Altogether, some 160 TCR beta chains were recorded as cytomegalovirus-associated.

The chain combines TRBV18 with TRBJ2-5; 14 nucleotides line up with TRBD2. The sequencing sample was made of PBMCs. This sequence originates from a man aged 35 to 55 in good health and CMV-seropositive. CDR3 sequence reads: CASSEKGGLAGVSQETQYF. The CDR3 nucleotides read TGTGCCAGCTCAGAGAAGGGGGGACTAGCGGGAGTGTCGCAAGAGACCCAGTACTTC.